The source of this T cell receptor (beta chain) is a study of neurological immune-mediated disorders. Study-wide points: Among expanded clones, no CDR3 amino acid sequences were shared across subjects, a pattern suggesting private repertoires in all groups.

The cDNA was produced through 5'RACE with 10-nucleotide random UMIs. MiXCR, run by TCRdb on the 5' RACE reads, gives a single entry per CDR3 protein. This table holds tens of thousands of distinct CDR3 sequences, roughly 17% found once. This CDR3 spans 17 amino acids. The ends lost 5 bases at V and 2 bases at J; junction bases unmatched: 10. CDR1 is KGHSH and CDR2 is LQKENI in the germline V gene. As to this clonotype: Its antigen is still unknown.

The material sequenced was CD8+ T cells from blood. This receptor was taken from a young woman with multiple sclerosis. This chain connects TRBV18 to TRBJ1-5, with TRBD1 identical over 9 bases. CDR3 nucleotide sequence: TGTGCCAGCTCAAATGCACAGGGGGCGGTGGGCAATCAGCCCCAGCATTTT. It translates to CASSNAQGAVGNQPQHF.